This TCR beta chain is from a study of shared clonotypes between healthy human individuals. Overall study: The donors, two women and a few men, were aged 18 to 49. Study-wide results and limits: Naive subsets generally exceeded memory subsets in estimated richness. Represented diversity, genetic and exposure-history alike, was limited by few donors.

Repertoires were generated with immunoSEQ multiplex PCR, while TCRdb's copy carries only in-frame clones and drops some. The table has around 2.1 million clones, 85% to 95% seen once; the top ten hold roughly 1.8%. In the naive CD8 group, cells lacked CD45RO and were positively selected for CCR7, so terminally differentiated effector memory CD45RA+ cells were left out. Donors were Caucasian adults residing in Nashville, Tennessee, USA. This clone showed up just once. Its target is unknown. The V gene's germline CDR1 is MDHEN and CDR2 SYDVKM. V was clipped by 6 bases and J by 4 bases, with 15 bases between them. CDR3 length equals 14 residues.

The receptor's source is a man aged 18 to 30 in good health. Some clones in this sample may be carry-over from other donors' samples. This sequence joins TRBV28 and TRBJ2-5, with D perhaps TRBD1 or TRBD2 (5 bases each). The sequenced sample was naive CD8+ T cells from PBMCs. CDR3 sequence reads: CASRPWGKGETQYF. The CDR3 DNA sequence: TGTGCCAGCAGGCCCTGGGGGAAAGGAGAGACCCAGTACTTC.